This TCR beta chain was identified during a study of T cells in Graves' hyperthyroidism and ophthalmopathy. From RNA transcripts, TCR beta CDR3 regions were amplified. The HTBI primer set served for first-round RT-PCR of the TCR CDR3. Using its own MiXCR run on the multiplex PCR reads, TCRdb lists one record per CDR3 protein. The sample has some 320,000 distinct CDR3 sequences, approximately 15% seen once. Study findings and constraints: Model output signaled ophthalmopathy a median roughly 6.5 months ahead of onset.

Germline assignment: CDR1 LNHNV and CDR2 YYDKDF (reference sequence). V was shortened by 0 bases and J by 2 bases, with 10 bases between the two germline ends. This CDR3 is built from 15 residues. This clonotype occurred many times. Its antigen is not known. Reasons for excluding patients were uncontrolled infection, other autoimmune disease, pregnancy or lactation. The clonotype was recovered from a woman aged 40-49 years with Graves' ophthalmopathy. The chain combines TRBV15 with TRBJ1-2, with D possibly being TRBD1 (5 bases). Sequencing was done on a sample of blood. This CDR3 is CATSREGTENYGYTF. The CDR3 DNA follows: TGTGCCACCAGCAGAGAGGGGACGGAAAACTATGGCTACACCTTC.